This record concerns one T cell receptor beta chain sequence. How the authors handled the data: Amplifying reference gene primers gave estimates of nucleated cell counts. Sequencing used immunoSEQ multiplex PCR; TCRdb keeps in-frame clones, though not all of them. V and J calls and clone size come straight from that table; D and trimming were deduced from the DNA. This sample has about 210,000 clones; approximately 90% occur once, and the top ten carry roughly 0.69%. This entry belongs to a study of blood T cell repertoires in COVID-19. Across the whole study: COVID-19 samples collected from the United States, Italy and Spain covered acute and convalescent phases.

Trimming took off 3 bases at V and 3 bases at J, with 15 bases between the two ends. CDR3 length: 15 residues. Germline CDR1 is SEHNR and CDR2 is FQNEAQ (reference sequence). Sequences were obtained from peripheral blood. The sequence was collected from a man in his forties or fifties with acute or convalescent COVID-19. The chain combines TRBV7-9 with TRBJ2-7, with D possibly TRBD1 on 6 matching bases. The CDR3 is CASSLDEDSLYEQYF. CDR3 bases: TGTGCCAGCAGCTTGGACGAGGACAGCCTCTACGAGCAGTACTTC.